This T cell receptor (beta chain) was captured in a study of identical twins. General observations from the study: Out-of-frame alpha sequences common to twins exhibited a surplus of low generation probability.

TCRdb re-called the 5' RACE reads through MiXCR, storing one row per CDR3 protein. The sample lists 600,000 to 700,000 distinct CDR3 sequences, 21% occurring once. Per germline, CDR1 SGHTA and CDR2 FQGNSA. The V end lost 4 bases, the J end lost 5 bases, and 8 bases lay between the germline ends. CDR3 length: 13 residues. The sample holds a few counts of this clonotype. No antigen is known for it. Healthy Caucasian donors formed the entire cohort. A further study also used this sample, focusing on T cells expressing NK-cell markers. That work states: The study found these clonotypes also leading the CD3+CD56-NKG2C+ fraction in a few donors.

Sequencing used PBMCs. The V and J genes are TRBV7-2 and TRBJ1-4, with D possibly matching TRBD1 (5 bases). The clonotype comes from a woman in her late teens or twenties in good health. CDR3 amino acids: CASSSRQNEKLFF. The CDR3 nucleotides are TGTGCCAGCAGCTCTCGACAGAATGAAAAACTGTTTTTT.